A single sample gave rise to the 3 T cell receptor beta chains below, sequenced in a study of shared clonotypes between healthy human individuals. The assay was immunoSEQ multiplex PCR, and TCRdb's table has in-frame clones only and misses some. The sample lists approximately 710,000 clones; about 92% were seen once. The source material was memory CD8+ T cells from PBMCs. As for subset: CD45RO+ cells pooled with CCR7-negative TemRA cells. Every receptor here comes from a man aged 18 to 35 in good health. Some clones in this sample may be carry-over from other donors' samples.

The chain carries TRBV9 and TRBJ2-5; 9 nucleotides line up with TRBD2. The CDR3 is made up of 18 amino acids. Germline values: CDR1 SGDLS, CDR2 YYNGEE. Losses at the gene ends were 0 bases for V and 4 bases for J; bases not matched to a gene: 13. CDR3 sequence: CASSVVRLAGPRPETQYF. The CDR3, as DNA: TGTGCCAGCAGCGTAGTGCGGCTAGCGGGACCGAGACCAGAGACCCAGTACTTC.

This chain uses TRBV27 with TRBJ1-2, with 9 bases aligning to TRBD1. Germline V gene lookup returns CDR1 MNHEY and CDR2 SMNVEV (reference sequence). V lost 5 bases to trimming and J lost 4 bases; unmatched junction nucleotides: 5. There are 14 residues in the CDR3. As DNA, the CDR3 is TGTGCCAGCAGTACAGGGGGCGCGGGCTATGGCTACACCTTC. This translates into CASSTGGAGYGYTF.

The rearrangement uses TRBV28 and TRBJ1-4; D ambiguous. The CDR3 runs 15 residues. Germline V gene lookup returns CDR1 MDHEN and CDR2 SYDVKM. V lost 4 bases to trimming and J lost 10 bases, with 19 bases between them. CDR3 in amino acids: CASSYWAEGMGKLFF. The CDR3 region has the DNA TGTGCCAGCAGTTATTGGGCCGAGGGAATGGGAAAACTGTTTTTT.